The clone carrying this T cell receptor (beta chain) was detected only a few times. Its antigen is not known. The data belong to a study of T-cell reconstitution after alpha-beta-depleted transplantation in children. Study findings and constraints: After transplant, high TCRbeta diversity at day 60 in some patients arose from surviving recipient T cells and thymic progenitors. About two months after transplant, alpha-beta T cells reportedly came from several hundred expanded graft clones. At one year after transplant, newly produced T cells mostly accounted for T-cell counts and diversity.

Germline V gene data show CDR1 as SNHLY and CDR2 as FYNNEI. The CDR3 contains 11 residues. The V gene lost 4 bases and the J gene lost 7 bases, with 6 bases spanning the gap. For TCRbeta, the library was prepared with unique molecular identifiers. TCRdb called the PCR reads again in MiXCR, with one record for every CDR3 protein. The sample includes a few hundred thousand distinct CDR3 sequences, 10% to 15% of them seen just once. This TCR was recovered from a male patient under 18 who had a stem cell transplant for acute myeloid leukemia, so the T cells may come from the graft donor. The chain is built from TRBV2 and TRBJ2-3; no firm D call. The source material was PBMCs, mostly from graft donor cells, sampled 360 days after TCRalphabeta/CD19-depleted stem cell transplant. CDR3 loop: CASSGSNTQYF. CDR3 sequence (DNA): TGTGCCAGCAGTGGCAGCAATACGCAGTATTTT.